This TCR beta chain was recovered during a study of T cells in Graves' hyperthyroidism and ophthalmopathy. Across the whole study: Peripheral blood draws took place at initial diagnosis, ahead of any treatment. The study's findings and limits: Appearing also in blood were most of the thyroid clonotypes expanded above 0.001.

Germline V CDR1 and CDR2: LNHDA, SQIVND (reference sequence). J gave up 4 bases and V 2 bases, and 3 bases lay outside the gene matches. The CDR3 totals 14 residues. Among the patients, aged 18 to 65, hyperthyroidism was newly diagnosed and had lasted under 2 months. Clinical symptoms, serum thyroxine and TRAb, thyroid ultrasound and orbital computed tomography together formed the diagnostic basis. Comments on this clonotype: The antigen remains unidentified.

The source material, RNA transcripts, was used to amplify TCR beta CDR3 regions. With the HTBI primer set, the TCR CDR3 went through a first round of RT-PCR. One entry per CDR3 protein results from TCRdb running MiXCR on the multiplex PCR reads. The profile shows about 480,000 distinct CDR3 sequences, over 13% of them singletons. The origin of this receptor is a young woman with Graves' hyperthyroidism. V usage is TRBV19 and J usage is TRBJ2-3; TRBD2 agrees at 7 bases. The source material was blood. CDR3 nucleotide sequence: TGTGCCAGTAGTATACGGGCGGGAGCAGATACGCAGTATTTT. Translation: CASSIRAGADTQYF.